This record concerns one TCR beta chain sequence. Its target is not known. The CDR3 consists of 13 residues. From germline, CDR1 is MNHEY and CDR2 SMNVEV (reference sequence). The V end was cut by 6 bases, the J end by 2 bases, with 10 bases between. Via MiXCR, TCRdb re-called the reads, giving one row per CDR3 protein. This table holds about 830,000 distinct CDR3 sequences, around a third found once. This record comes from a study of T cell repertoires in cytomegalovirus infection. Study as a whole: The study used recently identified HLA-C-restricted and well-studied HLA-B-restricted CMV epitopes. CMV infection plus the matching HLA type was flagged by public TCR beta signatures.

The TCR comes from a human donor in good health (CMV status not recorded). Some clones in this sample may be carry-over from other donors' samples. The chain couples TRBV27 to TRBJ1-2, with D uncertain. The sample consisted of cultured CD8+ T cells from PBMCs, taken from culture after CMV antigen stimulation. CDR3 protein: CASRPLRNYGYTF. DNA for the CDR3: TGTGCCAGCAGGCCACTGAGAAACTATGGCTACACCTTC.